This TCR beta chain was retrieved from a study of blood T cell repertoires in COVID-19 (dated by TCRdb to the early 2020s). For context, the study as a whole: Samples from collaborators originated in the United States, Italy and Spain and spanned both the acute and convalescent phases of COVID-19. The prospective study material was composed of cDNA or gDNA derived from T cells, B-cell-depleted T cells, or PBMCs. The sample metadata nearly always contained a de-identified subject ID, COVID-19 status, age in years and sex. Where HLA class I and class II types were available, the types were taken from metadata supplied by the sample provider, not from assay-based typing. Subjects who had been exposed to COVID-19, were actively infected with it, or had recovered from it provided the deeply sampled blood TCRbeta repertoires that made up the dataset. Samples were obtained from the ongoing ImmuneRACE study (first 160 participants) and from over 1,000 subjects provided by 6 global collaborators. The repertoires were released in a freely available public database meant as a resource for research on the immune response to SARS-CoV-2.

TCRbeta CDR3 regions were amplified from genomic DNA using the immunoSEQ Assay, a bias-controlled multiplex PCR. The source study handled its data this way. Nucleated cell counts per sample were estimated from amplification of reference gene primers within the assay. Sequence reads were collapsed and filtered to measure the absolute abundance of every unique TCRbeta CDR3 rearrangement. For each sample, productive Simpson clonality was calculated by taking the square root of Simpson's diversity index across productive rearrangements. This immuneACCESS table, as held by TCRdb, lists in-frame sequences with V and J called but not all clones. Of the missing ones, under half trace to an unresolved V gene in checked studies; the others have no known cause. The DNA gave D and trimming, while V, J and clone size come from that table. The sample has around 300,000 clones on record, about nine tenths of them singletons. The ten largest clones capture roughly 3.9% of the sample.

Whole blood was collected in K2EDTA tubes by collaborating institutions according to the institutions' own protocols. Collaborator samples were shipped for TCRbeta analysis as frozen whole blood, isolated PBMCs, or DNA extracted from either sample type. With respect to this clone: Its antigen target is currently unknown. The record has no base qualities; no much larger clone is one base away.

The germline V gene supplies CDR1 MNHEY and CDR2 SVGEGT. Counted from cysteine to phenylalanine, this CDR3 has 14 amino acids. The only DNA kept is the CDR3, 42 bases in frame from the first base. Deletion took 5 bases off V and 1 base off J, with a span of 11 bases between the germline ends. The paper as a whole reports these results and caveats: The amount of clinical and demographic metadata varied by source and participant and was provided uncurated.

Sequencing used peripheral blood. The sequence was obtained from a woman aged 40-49 years with acute or convalescent COVID-19. The rearranged chain carries TRBV6-2 or TRBV6-3 and TRBJ1-1; the D gene is unclear. The CDR3 region: CASSPEQANTEAFF. The DNA sequence reads TGTGCCAGCAGTCCCGAGCAGGCGAACACTGAAGCTTTCTTT.